Shown below are 27 T cell receptor beta chains from a single sample sequenced in a study of cytomegalovirus exposure and HLA in healthy donors. The PCR employed 60 Vbeta primers together with 13 Jbeta primers. Sequenced by immunoSEQ multiplex PCR; TCRdb stores in-frame clones only, minus some. The sample has 150,000 to 200,000 clones, over 70% seen once. What was sequenced was PBMCs. These receptor sequences come from a woman between 50 and 59 years old in good health and CMV-seropositive.

The J gene is TRBJ2-2, the V gene TRBV7-2, with 7 bases that match TRBD2. J lost 1 base, V lost 1 base, and 3 bases had no gene match. The germline V gene has CDR1 SGHTA and CDR2 FQGNSA. The CDR3 has 16 residues. CDR3 loop: CASSLEAGVNTGELFF. The CDR3 coding sequence is TGTGCCAGCAGCTTAGAGGCGGGGGTGAACACCGGGGAGCTGTTTTTT.

Here the CDR3 reads CASSLDSNSPLHF. The CDR3 bases are TGTGCCAGCAGCCTGGACAGTAATTCACCCCTCCACTTT. The gene calls are TRBV5-6 and TRBJ1-6; TRBD1 is a possible D gene (6 bases). V gave up 4 bases and J gave up 6 bases, with 8 bases separating them. The germline V gene has CDR1 SGHDT and CDR2 YYEEEE. The CDR3 contains 13 residues.

This rearrangement joins TRBV4-1 to TRBJ2-7, with D perhaps TRBD1 (6 bases). V was trimmed by 5 bases and J by 5 bases, leaving 16 bases between them. In germline, CDR1 is MGHRA, CDR2 YSYEKL. There are 14 residues in the CDR3. The CDR3 loop reads CASSDRDNADEQYF. As DNA, the CDR3 is TGCGCCAGCAGCGACCGGGACAATGCAGACGAGCAGTACTTC.

The rearrangement joins TRBV30 to TRBJ1-3; TRBD1 might be the D (5 bases). Germline V gene lookup returns CDR1 GTSNPN and CDR2 SVGIG (reference sequence). Between the trimmed V and J ends, which lost 3 bases and 0 bases, there was a span of 18 bases. This CDR3 has 17 amino acids. As DNA, the CDR3 is TGTGCCTGGAGCGCCCGGGGGAGTTCTGACTCTGGAAACACCATATATTTT. The encoded protein is CAWSARGSSDSGNTIYF.

The chain is built from TRBV7-6 and TRBJ2-2; the D is unclear. The CDR3 length is 15 residues. Per the germline V gene, CDR1 is SGHVS and CDR2 is FNYEAQ. V lost 5 bases to trimming and J lost 4 bases, with 14 bases between them. CDR3 region: CASSPVVGVTGELFF. Written as DNA, the CDR3 is TGTGCCAGCAGCCCCGTCGTAGGAGTCACCGGGGAGCTGTTTTTT.

This clone has just a few counts. V is TRBV6-1 and J is TRBJ1-1; 9 bases match TRBD1. Germline lookup yields CDR1 MNHNS and CDR2 SASEGT. The CDR3 is made up of 13 amino acids. Trimming at V came to 11 bases and at J to 5 bases, leaving 9 bases not matched to a gene. The CDR3 DNA reads TGTGCCGGCGGACAGGGGAGGTTGACTGAAGCTTTCTTT. The encoded protein is CAGGQGRLTEAFF.

The chain uses TRBV5-1 and TRBJ1-4; 7 bases map to TRBD1. This CDR3 is 13 amino acids long. Germline loops: CDR1 SGHRS, CDR2 YFSETQ. Trimming cost V 5 bases and J 5 bases; bases outside gene matches: 3. The CDR3 DNA sequence: TGCGCCAGCAGACGACAGGGAAATGAAAAACTGTTTTTT. This codes for CASRRQGNEKLFF.

The chain employs TRBV6-1 and TRBJ1-5; no firm D call. This CDR3 is 14 amino acids long. Trimming left V 0 bases short and J 9 bases short, with 12 bases between. Germline-derived CDR1 and CDR2 are MNHNS and SASEGT. CDR3 sequence reads: CASSEAHLLRPQHF. Here the CDR3 DNA reads TGTGCCAGCAGTGAAGCCCACCTACTACGGCCCCAGCATTTT.

The chain links TRBV30 to TRBJ1-3; D gene uncertain. The CDR3 sequence is 14 residues long. V lost 2 bases and J 0 bases, leaving 8 bases between the germline ends. Germline CDR1 and CDR2: GTSNPN and SVGIG (reference sequence). In DNA, the CDR3 is TGTGCCTGGAGTCTTAGAAACTCTGGAAACACCATATATTTT. This sequence encodes CAWSLRNSGNTIYF.

This clone came up a few times. The chain recombines TRBV2 with TRBJ1-1; 7 nucleotides line up with TRBD1. The CDR3 has 15 amino acids. V shed 3 bases and J 1 base; nucleotides not matched to a gene: 5. Germline assignment: CDR1 SNHLY and CDR2 FYNNEI. The CDR3 here is CASSEQGQKNTEAFF. CDR3 bases: TGTGCCAGCAGTGAGCAGGGACAGAAGAACACTGAAGCTTTCTTT.

CDR3 region: CASSLWTGNHSPLHF. CDR3 in DNA: TGTGCCAGCAGTTTATGGACAGGGAATCATTCACCCCTCCACTTT. The rearrangement uses TRBV27 and TRBJ1-6; TRBD1 matches at 8 bases. The CDR3 runs 15 residues. V was clipped by 1 base and J by 8 bases; unmatched bases: 4. Germline assignment: CDR1 MNHEY and CDR2 SMNVEV (reference sequence).

The rearrangement uses TRBV7-8 and TRBJ1-2; 8 positions agree with TRBD1. Germline lookup yields CDR1 SGHVS and CDR2 FQNEAQ. V shed 5 bases and J 7 bases; nucleotides not matched to a gene: 6. This CDR3 is built from 13 residues. CDR3 loop: CASSLGQGSGYTF. The CDR3 DNA reads TGTGCCAGCAGCCTCGGACAGGGTAGTGGCTACACCTTC.

V and J are TRBV29-1 and TRBJ2-1; weak D call: TRBD1 (6 bases). The germline CDR1 and CDR2 sequences are SQVTM and ANQGSEA. The ends were cut back, 5 bases at V and 6 bases at J, with 8 bases in the middle. This CDR3 has 11 residues. This CDR3 reads CSVNRANEQFF. CDR3 DNA: TGCAGCGTTAACAGGGCCAATGAGCAGTTCTTC.

V gene TRBV4-2 combines with J gene TRBJ1-5, with 9 bases identical to TRBD1. The CDR3 contains 16 residues. Germline V gene sequence: CDR1 LGHNA, CDR2 YNFKEQ. Trimming removed 3 bases from V and 9 bases from J; junction bases left unmatched: 12. CDR3 region: CASSQESGTGLRPQHF. The CDR3, as DNA: TGTGCCAGCAGCCAGGAATCCGGGACAGGGTTACGGCCCCAGCATTTT.

This chain uses TRBV9 with TRBJ2-2; TRBD1 agrees at 7 bases. Per germline, CDR1 SGDLS and CDR2 YYNGEE. V trimming: 1 base; J trimming: 4 bases; junction bases outside the gene matches: 4. The CDR3 loop spans 15 amino acids. CDR3 sequence (DNA): TGTGCCAGCAGCGTATCTGGACAGGTCACCGGGGAGCTGTTTTTT. The encoded protein is CASSVSGQVTGELFF.

The chain has TRBV10-2 and TRBJ2-2; no reliable D call. V was shortened by 5 bases and J by 2 bases, with 6 bases between the two germline ends. This CDR3 spans 13 amino acids. Per the germline V gene, CDR1 is WSHSY and CDR2 is SAAADI. The CDR3 loop reads CASSLLNTGELFF. Here the CDR3 DNA reads TGCGCCAGCAGTCTACTCAACACCGGGGAGCTGTTTTTT.

Turning to this clone: An end of the junction does not agree with germline; a read error may underlie this. The chain links TRBV5-6 to TRBJ1-2, with D unclear. The CDR3 length is 15 residues. Germline values: CDR1 SGHDT, CDR2 YYEEEE. CDR3 sequence reads: CANSRGTGVFYGYTF. The CDR3, as DNA: TGTGCCAACAGCCGCGGCACGGGAGTATTCTATGGCTACACCTTC. Drawing the rest from reference TRBV5-6 and TRBJ1-2, the complete variable domain is DAGVTQSPTHLIKTRGQQVTLRCSPKSGHDTVSWYQQALGQGPQFIFQYYEEEERQRGNFPDRFSGHQFPNYSSELNVNALLLGDSALYLCANSRGTGVFYGYTFGSGTRLTVV.

The genes are TRBV2 and TRBJ1-2; no clear D. The CDR3 consists of 11 residues. Germline values: CDR1 SNHLY, CDR2 FYNNEI. The V and J ends lost 2 bases and 7 bases respectively, with 5 bases between them. The CDR3 nucleotides read TGTGCCAGCAGTGAAAGAGGTGGCTACACCTTC. This codes for CASSERGGYTF.

This rearrangement joins TRBV5-1 to TRBJ2-2; 9 nucleotides align to TRBD2. The CDR3 runs to 16 residues. With V trimmed by 0 bases and J by 2 bases, 2 bases remained unmatched. CDR1 and CDR2 from the germline V gene are SGHRS and YFSETQ. The CDR3 spells CASSLVSGGNTGELFF. For the CDR3, the DNA is TGCGCCAGCAGCTTGGTTAGCGGGGGAAACACCGGGGAGCTGTTTTTT.

The chain employs TRBV9 and TRBJ1-3; possible D gene TRBD1, 5 bases. Germline CDR1 SGDLS, CDR2 YYNGEE. The CDR3 length is 15 residues. The germline V and J ends were trimmed by 3 bases and 0 bases, with 10 bases remaining between them. For the CDR3, the DNA is TGTGCCAGCAGCGAGGACATTTACTCTGGAAACACCATATATTTT. It translates to CASSEDIYSGNTIYF. Based on the CDR3 plus reference TRBV9 and TRBJ1-3, the full variable domain is DSGVTQTPKHLITATGQRVTLRCSPRSGDLSVYWYQQSLDQGLQFLIQYYNGEERAKGNILERFSAQQFPDLHSELNLSSLELGDSALYFCASSEDIYSGNTIYFGEGSWLTVV.

The CDR3 loop reads CASSESGRGNSPLHF. The DNA of the CDR3 is TGTGCCAGCAGTGAAAGCGGCAGGGGTAATTCACCCCTCCACTTT. This sequence joins TRBV6-1 and TRBJ1-6, with D possibly TRBD1 on 6 matching bases. Trimming removed 2 bases from V and 6 bases from J, with 11 bases in between. CDR1 is MNHNS, CDR2 SASEGT, per germline. The CDR3 runs 15 residues.

The table lists this clone with a few counts. J is TRBJ2-1 and V is TRBV9, with TRBD2 matching over 7 bases. Trimming took 4 bases from V and 3 from J; bases not matched to a gene: 7. The CDR3 has 15 amino acids. Looked up from germline, CDR1 is SGDLS and CDR2 is YYNGEE. The CDR3 here is CASSPPPGGYNEQFF. Written as DNA, the CDR3 is TGTGCCAGCAGCCCCCCCCCGGGAGGCTACAATGAGCAGTTCTTC.

This clone has a handful of counts. The rearrangement uses TRBV29-1 and TRBJ1-4; TRBD1 aligns across 11 bases. This CDR3 comprises 14 residues. Germline CDR1 is SQVTM and CDR2 is ANQGSEA. After removal of 6 bases from V and 2 bases from J, the junction contained 2 bases not matched to a gene. The CDR3 loop reads CSVGQGATNEKLFF. The DNA of the CDR3 is TGCAGCGTCGGACAGGGGGCGACTAATGAAAAACTGTTTTTT. The whole variable domain, remainder taken from reference TRBV29-1 and TRBJ1-4, is SAVISQKPSRDICQRGTSLTIQCQVDSQVTMMFWYRQQPGQSLTLIATANQGSEATYESGFVIDKFPISRPNLTFSTLTVSNMSPEDSSIYLCSVGQGATNEKLFFGSGTQLSVL.

V and J are TRBV7-6 and TRBJ2-7; the D gene is possibly TRBD1 (6 bases). V lost 5 bases and J 5 bases, leaving 16 bases between the germline ends. Per the germline V gene, CDR1 is SGHVS and CDR2 is FNYEAQ. This CDR3 is built from 14 residues. CDR3: CASSLNREFHEQYF. In nucleotides, the CDR3 is TGTGCCAGCAGCCTTAACAGGGAATTCCACGAGCAGTACTTC. Supplemented by reference TRBV7-6 and TRBJ2-7, the full variable domain reads GAGVSQSPRYKVTKRGQDVALRCDPISGHVSLYWYRQALGQGPEFLTYFNYEAQQDKSGLPNDRFSAERPEGSISTLTIQRTEQRDSAMYRCASSLNREFHEQYFGPGTRLTVT.

In its sample, this clone was seen once. The chain couples TRBV12-5 to TRBJ1-5, with 8 bases lining up with TRBD1. V lost 3 bases, J lost 9 bases, and 4 bases stayed unmatched. The V gene's germline CDR1 is LGHNT and CDR2 FRNRAP. The CDR3 length is 13 residues. The CDR3 region is CASGFPQGGPQHF. CDR3 bases: TGTGCTAGTGGTTTTCCACAGGGGGGGCCCCAGCATTTT.

The gene calls are TRBV19 and TRBJ2-2; D remains unclear. The germline V gene has CDR1 LNHDA and CDR2 SQIVND (reference sequence). V lost 3 bases, J lost 0 bases, and 5 bases lay in between. This CDR3 region has 14 residues. As DNA, the CDR3 is TGTGCCAGTAGTATTGGCCCGAACACCGGGGAGCTGTTTTTT. Translated: CASSIGPNTGELFF.

The gene calls are TRBV7-9 and TRBJ2-1, with 8 bases fitting TRBD2. The CDR3 totals 15 residues. V dropped 1 base and J dropped 6; count of bases not matched to a gene: 5. Per germline, CDR1 SEHNR and CDR2 FQNEAQ (reference sequence). DNA for the CDR3: TGTGCCAGCAGCTTAGTCGGGGGGGGTACCAATGAGCAGTTCTTC. This sequence encodes CASSLVGGGTNEQFF.